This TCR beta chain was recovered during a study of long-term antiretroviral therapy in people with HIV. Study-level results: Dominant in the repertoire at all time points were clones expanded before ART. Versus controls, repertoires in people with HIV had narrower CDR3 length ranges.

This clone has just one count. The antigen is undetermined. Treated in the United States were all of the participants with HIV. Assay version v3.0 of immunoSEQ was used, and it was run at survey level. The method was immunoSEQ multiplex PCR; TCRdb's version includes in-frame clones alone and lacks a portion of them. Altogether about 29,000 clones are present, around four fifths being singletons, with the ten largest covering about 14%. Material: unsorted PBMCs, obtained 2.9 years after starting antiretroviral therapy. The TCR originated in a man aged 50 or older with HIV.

The CDR3 coding sequence is TGTGCCAGCCGGTGGGGGGCGGAGGGCTCTGGAAACACCATATATTTT. It codes for CASRWGAEGSGNTIYF. The rearrangement joins TRBV2 to TRBJ1-3, with a weak D call TRBD1 (6 bases). V lost 8 bases and J lost 0, with 17 bases in between. This CDR3 spans 16 amino acids. Germline CDR1 and CDR2: SNHLY and FYNNEI. The whole variable domain, remainder taken from reference TRBV2 and TRBJ1-3, is EPEVTQTPSHQVTQMGQEVILRCVPISNHLYFYWYRQILGQKVEFLVSFYNNEISEKSEIFDDQFSVERPDGSNFTLKIRSTKLEDSAMYFCASRWGAEGSGNTIYFGEGSWLTVV.